The TCR beta chain described here comes from a study of T cells in Graves' hyperthyroidism and ophthalmopathy. Study observations and caveats: The authors' 13 V-J model separated ophthalmopathy from stable hyperthyroidism. Most thyroid clonotypes that were expanded above 0.001 also turned up in blood.

CDR1 KGHSH and CDR2 LQKENI come from the germline V gene. The V gene end was trimmed by 1 base and the J gene end by 3 bases; junction bases not matched to a gene: 4. CDR3 length equals 15 residues. Amplification yielded TCR beta CDR3 regions, with RNA transcripts as the source. A set of HTBI primers served as the primers for a first-round RT-PCR of the TCR CDR3. One entry per CDR3 protein, called by TCRdb with MiXCR from the multiplex PCR reads. The sample consists of 300,000 to 400,000 distinct CDR3 sequences, 15% to 20% of them appearing once. Points on this clonotype: Antigen unknown.

The chain is built from TRBV18 and TRBJ2-3; 7 bases are shared with TRBD2. This sequence originates from a woman aged 50 to 60 with Graves' hyperthyroidism. The sequencing input was blood. CDR3 in amino acids: CASSPQGLRTDTQYF. For the CDR3, the DNA is TGTGCCAGCTCACCACAGGGACTACGGACAGATACGCAGTATTTT.